This T cell receptor (beta chain) was found in a study of T cell responses to AZD1222 COVID-19 vaccine. About the research overall: Pooled together were second doses at about 4 or about 12 weeks.

Study findings and constraints: The donor cohort was predominantly white British with a female majority, and clonal diversity may have been underestimated. Spike-specific TCR breadth and depth rose after two AZD1222 doses.

This CDR3 has 17 amino acids. The V gene end was trimmed by 5 bases and the J gene end by 4 bases; junction bases not matched to a gene: 12. Germline V CDR1 and CDR2: SGHNT, YENEEA. The protocol was immunoSEQ multiplex PCR, while the TCRdb copy is restricted to in-frame clones and leaves out a portion. The table includes more than 100,000 clones, around 90% detected once. Note on this clone: Its specificity is unknown.

The chain joins TRBV11-3 to TRBJ2-2, with TRBD1 matching over 8 bases. The sequences come from peripheral blood, collected on day 0 of AZD1222 vaccination. This receptor was identified in an adult in good health. The CDR3 coding sequence is TGTGCCAGCAGCCCAAATGGACAGGGATCGGGCACCGGGGAGCTGTTTTTT. This gives the protein CASSPNGQGSGTGELFF.